The present T cell receptor (beta chain) was sequenced within a study of T cells in Graves' hyperthyroidism and ophthalmopathy. Amplification yielded TCR beta CDR3 regions, with RNA transcripts as the source. A set of HTBI primers served as the primers for a first-round RT-PCR of the TCR CDR3. TCRdb processed the multiplex PCR reads anew with MiXCR; each CDR3 protein has one entry. The table lists roughly 180,000 distinct CDR3 sequences, over 8% of them singletons, with roughly a fifth in the top ten. This clonotype has at least ten counts. The V gene's germline CDR1 is SEHNR and CDR2 FQNEAQ (reference sequence). Trimming shortened V by 4 bases and J by 6 bases, and 16 bases separated the two germline ends. The CDR3 is 14 amino acids.

The TCR comes from a woman aged 18-35 years with Graves' hyperthyroidism that later progressed to Graves' ophthalmopathy. The chain uses TRBV7-9 and TRBJ2-7, with D uncertain. The sequencing input was blood. For the CDR3, the DNA is TGTGCCAGCAGCTGGGTGGATAGGTCAGGCGAGCAGTACTTC. Translation gives CASSWVDRSGEQYF. Combining the CDR3 with reference TRBV7-9 and TRBJ2-7 gives the whole variable domain DTGVSQNPRHKITKRGQNVTFRCDPISEHNRLYWYRQTLGQGPEFLTYFQNEAQLEKSRLLSDRFSAERPKGSFSTLEIQRTEQGDSAMYLCASSWVDRSGEQYFGPGTRLTVT.